This T cell receptor beta chain emerged from a study of cytomegalovirus exposure and HLA in healthy donors. Primers included in the PCR were 60 Vbeta and 13 Jbeta primers. Some clones are missing from TCRdb's copy, which holds only in-frame ones; the method was immunoSEQ multiplex PCR. This sample has fewer than 95,000 clones, with roughly 63% found just once. This clone was found a few times. This CDR3 is built from 13 residues. The V gene's germline CDR1 is MNHEY and CDR2 SMNVEV (reference sequence). V shed 7 bases and J 7 bases; nucleotides not matched to a gene: 9. The sequencing sample was made of PBMCs. The V gene is TRBV27, the J gene TRBJ2-7, with 8 bases that match TRBD1. The receptor was isolated from a woman between 50 and 59 years old in good health and CMV-seropositive. CDR3 DNA sequence: TGTGCCAGCAACACAGGGGGGCAGAGAGAGCAGTACTTC. This translates into CASNTGGQREQYF.